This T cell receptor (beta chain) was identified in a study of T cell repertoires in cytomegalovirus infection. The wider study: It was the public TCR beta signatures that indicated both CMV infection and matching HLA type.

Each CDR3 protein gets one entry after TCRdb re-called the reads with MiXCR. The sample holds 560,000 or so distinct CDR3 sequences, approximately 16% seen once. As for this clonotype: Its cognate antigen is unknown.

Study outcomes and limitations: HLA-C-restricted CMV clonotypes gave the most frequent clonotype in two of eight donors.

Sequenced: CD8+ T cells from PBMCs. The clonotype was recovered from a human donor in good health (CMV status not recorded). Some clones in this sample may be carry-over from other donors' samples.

The CDR3 nucleotides read TGTGCCGCCGACGAAGGCCGCCCACCCTACGAGCAGTACTTC. This gives the protein CAADEGRPPYEQYF. The rearrangement uses TRBV12-3 or TRBV12-4 and TRBJ2-7; D not certain. The CDR3 has 14 amino acids. V was pared by 11 bases and J by 2 bases, with 19 bases between.